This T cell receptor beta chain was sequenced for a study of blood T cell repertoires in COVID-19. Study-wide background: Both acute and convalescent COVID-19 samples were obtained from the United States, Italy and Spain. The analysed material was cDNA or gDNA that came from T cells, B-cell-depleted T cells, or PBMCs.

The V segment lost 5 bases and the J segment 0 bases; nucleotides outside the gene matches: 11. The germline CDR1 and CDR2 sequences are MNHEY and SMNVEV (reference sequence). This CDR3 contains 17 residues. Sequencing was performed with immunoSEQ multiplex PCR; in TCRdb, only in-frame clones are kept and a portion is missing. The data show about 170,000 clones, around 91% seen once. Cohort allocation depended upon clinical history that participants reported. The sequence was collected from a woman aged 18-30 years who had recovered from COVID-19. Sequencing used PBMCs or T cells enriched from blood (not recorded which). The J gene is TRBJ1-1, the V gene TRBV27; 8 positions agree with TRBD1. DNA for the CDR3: TGTGCCAGCAGTCCCCGGACAGGGACGGTGATGAACACTGAAGCTTTCTTT. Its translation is CASSPRTGTVMNTEAFF.